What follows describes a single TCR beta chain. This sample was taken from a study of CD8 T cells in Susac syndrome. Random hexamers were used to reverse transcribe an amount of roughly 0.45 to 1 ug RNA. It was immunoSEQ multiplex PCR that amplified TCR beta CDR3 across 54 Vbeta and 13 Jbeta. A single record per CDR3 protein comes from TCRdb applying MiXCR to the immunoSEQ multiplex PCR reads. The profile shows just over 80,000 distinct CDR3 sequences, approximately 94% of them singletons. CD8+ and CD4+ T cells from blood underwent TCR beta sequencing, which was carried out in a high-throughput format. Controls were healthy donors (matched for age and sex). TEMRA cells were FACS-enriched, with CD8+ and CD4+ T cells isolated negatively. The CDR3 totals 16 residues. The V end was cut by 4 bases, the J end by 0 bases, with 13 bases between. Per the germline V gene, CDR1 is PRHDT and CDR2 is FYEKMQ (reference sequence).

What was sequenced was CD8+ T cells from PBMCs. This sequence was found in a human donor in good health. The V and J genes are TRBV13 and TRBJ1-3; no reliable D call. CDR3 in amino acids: CASSSIQSSSGNTIYF. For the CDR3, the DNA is TGTGCCAGCAGCTCAATTCAGTCGTCCTCTGGAAACACCATATATTTT. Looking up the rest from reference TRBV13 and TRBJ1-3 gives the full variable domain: AAGVIQSPRHLIKEKRETATLKCYPIPRHDTVYWYQQGPGQDPQFLISFYEKMQSDKGSIPDRFSAQQFSDYHSELNMSSLELGDSALYFCASSSIQSSSGNTIYFGEGSWLTVV.